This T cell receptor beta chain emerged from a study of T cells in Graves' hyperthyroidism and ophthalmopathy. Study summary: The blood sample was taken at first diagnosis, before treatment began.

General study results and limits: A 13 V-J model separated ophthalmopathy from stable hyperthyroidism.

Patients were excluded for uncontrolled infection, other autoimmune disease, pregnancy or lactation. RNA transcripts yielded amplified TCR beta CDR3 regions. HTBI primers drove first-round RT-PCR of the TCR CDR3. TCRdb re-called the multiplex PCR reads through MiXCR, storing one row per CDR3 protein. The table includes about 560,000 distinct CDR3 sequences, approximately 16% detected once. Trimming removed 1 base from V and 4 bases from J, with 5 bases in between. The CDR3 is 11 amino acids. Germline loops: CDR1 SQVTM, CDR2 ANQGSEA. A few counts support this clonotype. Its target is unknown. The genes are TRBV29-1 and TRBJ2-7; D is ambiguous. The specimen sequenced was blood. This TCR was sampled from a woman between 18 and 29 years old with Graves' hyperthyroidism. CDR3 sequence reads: CSVEGEYEQYF. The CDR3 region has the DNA TGCAGCGTTGAAGGGGAATACGAGCAGTACTTC.